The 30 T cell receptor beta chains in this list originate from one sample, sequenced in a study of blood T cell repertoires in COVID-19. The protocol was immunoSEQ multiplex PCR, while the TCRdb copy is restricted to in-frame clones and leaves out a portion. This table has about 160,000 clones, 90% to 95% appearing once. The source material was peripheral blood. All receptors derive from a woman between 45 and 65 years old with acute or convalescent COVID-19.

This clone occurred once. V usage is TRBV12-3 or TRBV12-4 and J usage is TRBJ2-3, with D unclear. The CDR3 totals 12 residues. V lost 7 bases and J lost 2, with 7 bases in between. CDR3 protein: CASTDSTDTQYF. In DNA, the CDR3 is TGTGCCAGCACAGACTCCACAGATACGCAGTATTTT.

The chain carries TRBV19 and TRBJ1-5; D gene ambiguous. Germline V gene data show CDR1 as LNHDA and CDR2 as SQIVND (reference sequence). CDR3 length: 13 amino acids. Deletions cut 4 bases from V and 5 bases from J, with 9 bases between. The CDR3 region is CASSKTDDQPQHF. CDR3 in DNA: TGTGCCAGTAGTAAAACAGACGATCAGCCCCAGCATTTT.

The CDR3 DNA reads TGTGCCAGCAGCCCCAAGGGACTAGGTTTAGATACGCAGTATTTT. Translating gives CASSPKGLGLDTQYF. The rearrangement joins TRBV3-1 (or the pseudogene TRBV3-2) to TRBJ2-3; 8 bases match TRBD2. This CDR3 comprises 15 residues. In germline, CDR1 is LGHDT, CDR2 YNNKEL (reference sequence). V shed 4 bases and J 5 bases; nucleotides not matched to a gene: 8.

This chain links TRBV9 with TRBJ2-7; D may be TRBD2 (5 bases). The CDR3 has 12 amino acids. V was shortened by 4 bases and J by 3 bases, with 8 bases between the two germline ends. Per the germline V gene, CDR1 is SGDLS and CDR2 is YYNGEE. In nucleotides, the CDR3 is TGTGCCAGCAGCCCAGGAGGCTACGAGCAGTACTTC. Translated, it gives CASSPGGYEQYF.

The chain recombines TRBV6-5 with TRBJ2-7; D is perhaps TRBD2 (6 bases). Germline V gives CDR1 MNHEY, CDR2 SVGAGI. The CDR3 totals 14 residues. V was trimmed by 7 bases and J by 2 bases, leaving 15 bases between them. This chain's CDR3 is CASTKAPGAYEQYF. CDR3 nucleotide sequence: TGTGCCAGCACCAAGGCTCCGGGGGCCTACGAGCAGTACTTC.

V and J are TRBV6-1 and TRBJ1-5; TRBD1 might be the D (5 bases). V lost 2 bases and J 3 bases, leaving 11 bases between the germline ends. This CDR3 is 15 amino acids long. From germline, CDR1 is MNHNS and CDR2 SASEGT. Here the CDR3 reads CASSELGAFNQPQHF. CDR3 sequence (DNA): TGTGCCAGCAGTGAACTAGGGGCATTCAATCAGCCCCAGCATTTT.

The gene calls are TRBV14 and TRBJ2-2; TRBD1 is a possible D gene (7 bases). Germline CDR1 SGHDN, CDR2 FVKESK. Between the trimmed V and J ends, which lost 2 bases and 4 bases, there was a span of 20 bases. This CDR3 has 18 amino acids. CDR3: CASSQPDREAAGTGELFF. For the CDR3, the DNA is TGTGCCAGCAGCCAACCTGACAGGGAGGCCGCCGGCACCGGGGAGCTGTTTTTT.

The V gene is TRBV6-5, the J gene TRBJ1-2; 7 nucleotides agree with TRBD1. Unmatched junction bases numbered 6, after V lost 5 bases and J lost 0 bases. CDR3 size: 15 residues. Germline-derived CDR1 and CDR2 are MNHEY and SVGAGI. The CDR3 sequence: CASSPTGETNYGYTF. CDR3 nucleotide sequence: TGTGCCAGCAGTCCCACAGGGGAAACTAACTATGGCTACACCTTC.

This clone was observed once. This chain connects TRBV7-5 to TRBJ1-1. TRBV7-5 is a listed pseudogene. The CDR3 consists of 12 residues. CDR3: CVRSLAEGWAFF. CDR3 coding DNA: TGTGTCAGAAGCTTAGCGGAGGGGTGGGCTTTCTTT.

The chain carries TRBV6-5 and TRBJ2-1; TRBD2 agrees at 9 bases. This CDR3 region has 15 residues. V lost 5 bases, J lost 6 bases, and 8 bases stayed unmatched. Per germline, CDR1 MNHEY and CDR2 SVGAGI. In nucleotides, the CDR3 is TGTGCCAGCAGTCCACAGCGGGGGGCCGGCAATGAGCAGTTCTTC. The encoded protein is CASSPQRGAGNEQFF.

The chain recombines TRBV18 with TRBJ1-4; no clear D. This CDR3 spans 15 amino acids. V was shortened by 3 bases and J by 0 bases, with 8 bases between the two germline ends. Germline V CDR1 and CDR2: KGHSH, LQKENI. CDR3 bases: TGTGCCAGCTCACCTGGAGGTTCAACTAATGAAAAACTGTTTTTT. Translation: CASSPGGSTNEKLFF.

CDR3 coding DNA: TGTGCCAGCAGCCCCGGGACAGGGGTCGGAAACACCATATATTTT. Its protein is CASSPGTGVGNTIYF. The chain is built from TRBV3-1 (or the pseudogene TRBV3-2) and TRBJ1-3; 10 bases match TRBD1. Germline-derived CDR1 and CDR2 are LGHDT and YNNKEL (reference sequence). The V and J ends lost 4 bases and 4 bases, in that order; junction bases with no gene match: 4. CDR3 size: 15 residues.

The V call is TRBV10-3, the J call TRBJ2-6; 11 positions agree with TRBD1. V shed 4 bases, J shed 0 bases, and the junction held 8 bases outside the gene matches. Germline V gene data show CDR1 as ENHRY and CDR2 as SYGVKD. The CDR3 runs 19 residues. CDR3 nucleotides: TGTGCCATCAGTGGGAGAGAGGACAGGGGGCACTCTGGGGCCAACGTCCTGACTTTC. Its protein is CAISGREDRGHSGANVLTF.

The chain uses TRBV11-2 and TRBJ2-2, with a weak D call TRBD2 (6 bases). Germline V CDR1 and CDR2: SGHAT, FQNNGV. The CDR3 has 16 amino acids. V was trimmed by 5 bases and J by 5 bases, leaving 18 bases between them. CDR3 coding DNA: TGTGCCAGCAGCCCCGGGGTCGGGGGTCGGACCGGGGAGCTGTTTTTT. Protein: CASSPGVGGRTGELFF.

The CDR3 sequence: CASSEKGLAGTDTQYF. CDR3 bases: TGTGCCAGCAGTGAAAAGGGACTAGCGGGGACAGATACGCAGTATTTT. The J gene is TRBJ2-3, the V gene TRBV6-1, with 13 bases lining up with TRBD2. V was clipped by 2 bases and J by 3 bases; unmatched bases: 2. Looked up from germline, CDR1 is MNHNS and CDR2 is SASEGT. This CDR3 comprises 16 residues.

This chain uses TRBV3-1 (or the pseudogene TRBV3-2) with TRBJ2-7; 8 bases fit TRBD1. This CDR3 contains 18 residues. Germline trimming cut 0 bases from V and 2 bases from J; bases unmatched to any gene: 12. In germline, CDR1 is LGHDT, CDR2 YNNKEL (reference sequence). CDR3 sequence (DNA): TGTGCCAGCAGCCAAGATTGGGACAGGACGCCTCTTCCCTACGAGCAGTACTTC. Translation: CASSQDWDRTPLPYEQYF.

In DNA form, the CDR3 reads TGTGCCAGCGCTAGGCCCCGAGACCCTGCCTTTAAAGCTTTCTTT. Its translation: CASARPRDPAFKAFF. V usage is TRBV11-3 and J usage is TRBJ1-1; D is ambiguous. Germline V gene data show CDR1 as SGHNT and CDR2 as YENEEA. V was cut by 8 bases and J by 9 bases, with 25 bases left in between. This CDR3 spans 15 amino acids.

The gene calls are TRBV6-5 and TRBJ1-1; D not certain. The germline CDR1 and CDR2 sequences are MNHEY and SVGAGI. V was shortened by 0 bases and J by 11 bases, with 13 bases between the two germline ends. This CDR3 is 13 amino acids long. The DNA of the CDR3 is TGTGCCAGCAGTTACTCTATCGGGTCGGATGCTTTCTTT. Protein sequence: CASSYSIGSDAFF.

The CDR3 DNA is TGTGCCAGCAGTTCGCCGGGACAGAACACTGAAGCTTTCTTT. This translates into CASSSPGQNTEAFF. The chain combines TRBV2 with TRBJ1-1, with D possibly TRBD1 on 6 matching bases. Looked up from germline, CDR1 is SNHLY and CDR2 is FYNNEI. The germline V and J ends were trimmed by 5 bases and 1 base, with 11 bases remaining between them. CDR3 length: 14 residues.

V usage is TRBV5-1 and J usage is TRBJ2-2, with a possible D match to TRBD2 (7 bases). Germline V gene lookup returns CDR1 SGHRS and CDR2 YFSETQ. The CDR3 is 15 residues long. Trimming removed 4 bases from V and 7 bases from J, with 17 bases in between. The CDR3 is CASSPRGAGNGELFF. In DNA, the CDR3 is TGCGCCAGCAGCCCACGGGGGGCGGGTAACGGGGAGCTGTTTTTT.

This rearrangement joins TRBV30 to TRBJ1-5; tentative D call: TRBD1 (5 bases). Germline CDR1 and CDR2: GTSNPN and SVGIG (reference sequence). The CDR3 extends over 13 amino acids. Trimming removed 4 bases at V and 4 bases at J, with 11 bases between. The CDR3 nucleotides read TGTGCCTGGACTGGACAAATAAATCAGCCCCAGCATTTT. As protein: CAWTGQINQPQHF. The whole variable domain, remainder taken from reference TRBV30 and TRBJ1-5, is SQTIHQWPATLVQPVGSPLSLECTVEGTSNPNLYWYRQAAGRGLQLLFYSVGIGQISSEVPQNLSASRPQDRQFILSSKKLLLSDSGFYLCAWTGQINQPQHFGDGTRLSIL.

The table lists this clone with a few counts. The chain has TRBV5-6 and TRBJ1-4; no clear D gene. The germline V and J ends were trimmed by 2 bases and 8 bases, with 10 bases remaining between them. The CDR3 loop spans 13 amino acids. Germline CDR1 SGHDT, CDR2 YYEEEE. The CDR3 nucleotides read TGTGCCAGCAGCTTCCGCGGGGTGGAAAAACTGTTTTTT. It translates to CASSFRGVEKLFF.

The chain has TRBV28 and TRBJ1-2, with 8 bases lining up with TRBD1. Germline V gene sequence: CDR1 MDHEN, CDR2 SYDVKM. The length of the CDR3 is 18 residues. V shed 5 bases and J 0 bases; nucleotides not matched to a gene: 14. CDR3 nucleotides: TGTGCCAGCAGTATTCTCCGGGACAGGCAGAACTCTAACTATGGCTACACCTTC. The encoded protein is CASSILRDRQNSNYGYTF.

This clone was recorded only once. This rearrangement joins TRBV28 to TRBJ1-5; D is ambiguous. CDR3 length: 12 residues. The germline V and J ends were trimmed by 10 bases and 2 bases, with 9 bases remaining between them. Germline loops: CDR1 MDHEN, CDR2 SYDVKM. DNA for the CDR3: TGTGCCACCATACGAGGCAATCAGCCCCAGCATTTT. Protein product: CATIRGNQPQHF.

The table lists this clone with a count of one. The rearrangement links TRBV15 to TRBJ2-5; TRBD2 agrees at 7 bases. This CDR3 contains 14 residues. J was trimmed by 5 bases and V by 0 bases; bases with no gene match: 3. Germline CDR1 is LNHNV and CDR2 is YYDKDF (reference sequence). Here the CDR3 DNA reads TGTGCCACCAGCAGAGACGTGGGAGGGGAGACCCAGTACTTC. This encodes CATSRDVGGETQYF. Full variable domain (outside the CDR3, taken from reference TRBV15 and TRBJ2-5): DAMVIQNPRYQVTQFGKPVTLSCSQTLNHNVMYWYQQKSSQAPKLLFHYYDKDFNNEADTPDNFQSRRPNTSFCFLDIRSPGLGDTAMYLCATSRDVGGETQYFGPGTRLLVL.

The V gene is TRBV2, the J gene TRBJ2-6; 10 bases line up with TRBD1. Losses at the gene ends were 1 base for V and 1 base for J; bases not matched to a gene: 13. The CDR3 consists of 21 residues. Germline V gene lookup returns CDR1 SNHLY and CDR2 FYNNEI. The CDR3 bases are TGTGCCAGCAGTGAAGGATCCCTTTTGACAGGGGGCCGATCTGGGGCCAACGTCCTGACTTTC. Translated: CASSEGSLLTGGRSGANVLTF.

In nucleotides, the CDR3 is TGTGCCAGCAGCATGCTAGCGGGAGCAGGAAATGAGCAGTTCTTC. It yields the protein CASSMLAGAGNEQFF. This chain joins TRBV27 and TRBJ2-1, with 10 bases lining up with TRBD2. With 6 bases clipped from V and 7 bases from J, the junction kept 9 bases outside the gene matches. The germline CDR1 and CDR2 sequences are MNHEY and SMNVEV (reference sequence). The CDR3 covers 15 residues.

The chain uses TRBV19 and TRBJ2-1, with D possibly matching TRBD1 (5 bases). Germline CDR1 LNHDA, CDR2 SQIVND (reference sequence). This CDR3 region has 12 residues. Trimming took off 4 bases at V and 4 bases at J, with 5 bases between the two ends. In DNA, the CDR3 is TGTGCCAGTAGTAAGGGGTACAATGAGCAGTTCTTC. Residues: CASSKGYNEQFF.

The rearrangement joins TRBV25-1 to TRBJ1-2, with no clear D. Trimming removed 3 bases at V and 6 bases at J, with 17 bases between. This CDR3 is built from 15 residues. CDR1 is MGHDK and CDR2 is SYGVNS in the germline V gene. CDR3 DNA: TGTGCCAGCAGTGATCCGGGTCTCTTTACCAATGGCTACACCTTC. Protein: CASSDPGLFTNGYTF.

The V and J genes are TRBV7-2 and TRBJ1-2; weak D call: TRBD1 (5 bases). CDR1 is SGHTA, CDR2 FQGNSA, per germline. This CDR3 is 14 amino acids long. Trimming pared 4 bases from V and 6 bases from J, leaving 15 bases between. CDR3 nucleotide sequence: TGTGCCAGCAGCTCCCCGCCTCGGGGGAATGGCTACACCTTC. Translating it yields CASSSPPRGNGYTF.